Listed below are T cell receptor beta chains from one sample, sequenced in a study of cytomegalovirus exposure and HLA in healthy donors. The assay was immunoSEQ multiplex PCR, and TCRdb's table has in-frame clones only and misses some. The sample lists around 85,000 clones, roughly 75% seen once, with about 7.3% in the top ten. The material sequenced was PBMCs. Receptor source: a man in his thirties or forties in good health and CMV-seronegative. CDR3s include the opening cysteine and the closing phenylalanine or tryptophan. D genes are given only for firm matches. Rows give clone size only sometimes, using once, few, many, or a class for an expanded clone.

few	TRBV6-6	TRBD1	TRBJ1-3	CAIRQGLSGNTIYF	TGTGCCATCAGACAGGGCCTCTCTGGAAACACCATATATTTT
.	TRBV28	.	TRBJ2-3	CAGAPVAADTQYF	TGTGCCGGCGCCCCCGTAGCGGCAGATACGCAGTATTTT
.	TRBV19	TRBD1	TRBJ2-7	CASSGTGAYEQYF	TGTGCCAGTAGTGGTACAGGGGCCTACGAGCAGTACTTC
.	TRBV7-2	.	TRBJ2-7	CASSLEGGQTSYEQYF	TGTGCCAGCAGCTTAGAGGGGGGACAGACATCCTACGAGCAGTACTTC
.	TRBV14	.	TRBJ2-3	CASSQGRGRGWHTQYF	TGTGCCAGCAGCCAAGGAAGAGGCAGGGGATGGCATACGCAGTATTTT
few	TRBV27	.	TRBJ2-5	CASSLAGQPQETQYF	TGTGCCAGCAGTTTAGCGGGACAGCCACAAGAGACCCAGTACTTC
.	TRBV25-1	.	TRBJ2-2	CASSDAHPNTGELFF	TGTGCCAGCAGTGACGCACACCCGAACACCGGGGAGCTGTTTTTT
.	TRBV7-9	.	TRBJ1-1	CASGSGLNTEAFF	TGTGCCAGCGGGTCGGGACTAAACACTGAAGCTTTCTTT
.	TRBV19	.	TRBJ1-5	CASSMGGNDQPQHF	TGTGCCAGTAGTATGGGGGGTAATGATCAGCCCCAGCATTTT
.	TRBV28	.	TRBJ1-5	CASGVLMGNQPQHF	TGTGCCAGCGGAGTTTTAATGGGCAATCAGCCCCAGCATTTT
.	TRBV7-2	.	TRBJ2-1	CASSLQGSSYNEQFF	TGTGCCAGCAGCTTACAGGGAAGCTCCTACAATGAGCAGTTCTTC
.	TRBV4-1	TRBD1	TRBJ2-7	CASSQDLRGGGRYEQYF	TGCGCCAGCAGCCAAGATCTAAGAGGGGGCGGGCGCTACGAGCAGTACTTC
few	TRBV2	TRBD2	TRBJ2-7	CASSRRGSYEQYF	TGTGCCAGCAGTCGGCGGGGGTCCTACGAGCAGTACTTC
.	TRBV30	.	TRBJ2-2	CAWTLGGVGFLGELFF	TGTGCCTGGACCCTGGGCGGGGTGGGTTTTCTCGGGGAGCTGTTTTTT
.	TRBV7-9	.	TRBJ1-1	CASSLVRALNTEAFF	TGTGCCAGCAGCTTAGTGCGGGCTTTGAACACTGAAGCTTTCTTT
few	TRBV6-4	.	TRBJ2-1	CASSAGSYNEQFF	TGTGCCAGCAGTGCGGGATCCTACAATGAGCAGTTCTTC
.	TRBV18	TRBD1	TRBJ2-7	CASSPALGQVYEQYF	TGTGCCAGCTCACCTGCTCTGGGACAGGTCTACGAGCAGTACTTC
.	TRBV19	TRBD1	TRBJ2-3	CASSSGQGIDTQYF	TGTGCCAGTAGTTCGGGACAGGGGATAGATACGCAGTATTTT
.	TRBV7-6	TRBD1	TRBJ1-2	CASSLSTGSYGYTF	TGTGCCAGCAGCTTATCGACAGGGAGCTATGGCTACACCTTC
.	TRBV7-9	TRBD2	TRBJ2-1	CASAGPGLAVGGQFF	TGTGCCAGCGCGGGGCCGGGCCTAGCGGTTGGTGGGCAGTTCTTC
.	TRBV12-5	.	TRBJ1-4	CASGLVLTGNEKLFF	TGTGCTAGTGGTTTGGTACTGACGGGAAATGAAAAACTGTTTTTT
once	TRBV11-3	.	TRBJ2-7	CASSLGGANSYEQYF	TGTGCCAGCAGCTTGGGGGGGGCAAACTCCTACGAGCAGTACTTC
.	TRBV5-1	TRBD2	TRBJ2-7	CASSLAPGTSGARSEQYF	TGCGCCAGCAGCTTGGCACCAGGGACTAGCGGGGCCCGTTCCGAGCAGTACTTC
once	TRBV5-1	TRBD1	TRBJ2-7	CASNPGTGLYEQYF	TGCGCCAGCAATCCCGGGACAGGGCTCTACGAGCAGTACTTC
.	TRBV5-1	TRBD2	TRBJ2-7	CASSPGGQGGNEQYF	TGCGCCAGCAGCCCCGGGGGTCAGGGAGGGAACGAGCAGTACTTC
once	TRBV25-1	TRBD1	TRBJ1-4	CASSDEGQRHEKLFF	TGTGCCAGCAGCGACGAGGGACAGAGGCACGAAAAACTGTTTTTT
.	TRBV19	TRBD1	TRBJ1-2	CASSMGGQYGYTF	TGTGCCAGTTCAATGGGGGGACAGTATGGCTACACCTTC
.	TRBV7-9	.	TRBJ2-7	CASSLSGGRDEQYF	TGTGCCAGCAGCTTATCGGGGGGCCGGGACGAGCAGTACTTC
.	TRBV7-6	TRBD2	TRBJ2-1	CASSFGTSGGAYNEQFF	TGTGCCAGCAGCTTTGGGACTAGCGGGGGGGCCTACAATGAGCAGTTCTTC
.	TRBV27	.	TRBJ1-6	CASSNTGNNSPLHF	TGTGCCAGCAGCAACACAGGGAATAATTCACCCCTCCACTTT
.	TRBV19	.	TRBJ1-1	CASISGRETTEAFF	TGTGCCAGTATCTCGGGGCGGGAAACCACTGAAGCTTTCTTT
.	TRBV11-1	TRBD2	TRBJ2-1	CASRKWGLAVNEQFF	TGTGCCAGCAGGAAGTGGGGACTAGCGGTCAATGAGCAGTTCTTC
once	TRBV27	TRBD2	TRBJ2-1	CASSRLAGAYNEQFF	TGTGCCAGCAGCCGACTAGCGGGGGCCTACAATGAGCAGTTCTTC
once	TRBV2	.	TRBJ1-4	CASSDRVGREKLFF	TGTGCCAGCAGTGACAGGGTGGGAAGGGAAAAACTGTTTTTT
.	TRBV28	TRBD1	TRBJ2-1	CASSYISSDRTYNEQFF	TGTGCCAGCAGTTATATATCATCGGACAGGACATACAATGAGCAGTTCTTC
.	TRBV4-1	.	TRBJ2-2	CASSLMIPGATGELFF	TGCGCCAGCAGCCTAATGATCCCAGGGGCGACCGGGGAGCTGTTTTTT
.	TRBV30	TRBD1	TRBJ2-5	CAWSVRQGAARKTQYF	TGTGCCTGGAGTGTACGACAGGGGGCGGCCCGGAAGACCCAGTACTTC
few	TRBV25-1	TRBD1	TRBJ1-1	CASSESQGVDEAFF	TGTGCCAGCAGTGAATCCCAGGGGGTGGATGAAGCTTTCTTT
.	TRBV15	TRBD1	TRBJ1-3	CATSRLQDRVGNTIYF	TGTGCCACCAGCAGACTACAAGACAGGGTTGGAAACACCATATATTTT
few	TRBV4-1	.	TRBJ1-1	CASSQDRSTEAFF	TGCGCCAGCAGCCAAGATCGGAGCACTGAAGCTTTCTTT
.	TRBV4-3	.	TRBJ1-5	CASSQAPGGASNQPQHF	TGCGCCAGCAGCCAAGCACCGGGAGGGGCGAGCAATCAGCCCCAGCATTTT
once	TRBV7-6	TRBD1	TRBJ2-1	CASSPWTGGNIGYNEQFF	TGTGCCAGCAGCCCCTGGACAGGGGGGAATATAGGCTACAATGAGCAGTTCTTC
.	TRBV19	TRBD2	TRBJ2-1	CASSMLAGGKSSYNEQFF	TGTGCCAGTAGTATGCTAGCGGGAGGGAAGAGCTCCTACAATGAGCAGTTCTTC
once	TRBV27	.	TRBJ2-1	CASSLSQRWSSYNEQFF	TGTGCCAGCAGTTTATCACAGCGGTGGAGCTCCTACAATGAGCAGTTCTTC
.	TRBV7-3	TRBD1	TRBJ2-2	CASSFDRGTGELFF	TGTGCCAGCAGCTTCGACAGGGGTACCGGGGAGCTGTTTTTT